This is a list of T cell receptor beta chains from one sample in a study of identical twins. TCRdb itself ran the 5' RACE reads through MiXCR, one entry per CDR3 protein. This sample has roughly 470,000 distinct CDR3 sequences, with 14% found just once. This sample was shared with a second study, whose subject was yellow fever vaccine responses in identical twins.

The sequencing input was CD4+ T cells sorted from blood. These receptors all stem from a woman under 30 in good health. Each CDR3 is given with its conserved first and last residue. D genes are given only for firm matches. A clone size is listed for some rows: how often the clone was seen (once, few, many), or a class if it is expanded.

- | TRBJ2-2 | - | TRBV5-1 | CASSLDGTVGAGELFF | TGCGCCAGCAGCTTGGACGGGACGGTGGGGGCCGGGGAGCTGTTTTTT
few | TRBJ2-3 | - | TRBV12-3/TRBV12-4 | CASRRFSTDTQYF | TGTGCCAGTCGACGGTTTAGCACAGATACGCAGTATTTT
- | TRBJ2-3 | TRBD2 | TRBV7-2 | CASSKRGGTDTQYF | TGTGCCAGCAGTAAGCGGGGGGGCACAGATACGCAGTATTTT
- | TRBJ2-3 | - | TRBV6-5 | CASSYDSMRGGPVYTQYF | TGTGCCAGCAGTTACGATTCGATGCGAGGGGGGCCAGTGTATACGCAGTATTTT
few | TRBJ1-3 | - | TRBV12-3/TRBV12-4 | CASRGDKGNTIYF | TGTGCCAGCAGAGGGGACAAGGGAAACACCATATATTTT
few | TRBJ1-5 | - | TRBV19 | CASSIGNLPQHF | TGTGCCAGTAGTATAGGTAATCTGCCCCAGCATTTT
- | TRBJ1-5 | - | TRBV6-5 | CASSYAGWSNQPQHF | TGTGCCAGCAGTTACGCAGGCTGGAGCAATCAGCCCCAGCATTTT
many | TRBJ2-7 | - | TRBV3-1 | CASSRTYDEQYF | TGTGCCAGCAGCCGGACTTACGACGAGCAGTACTTC
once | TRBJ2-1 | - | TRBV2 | CASSERFWDEQFF | TGTGCCAGCAGTGAGCGTTTCTGGGATGAGCAGTTCTTC
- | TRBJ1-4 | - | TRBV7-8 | CASSFSSSGNKEKLFF | TGTGCCAGCAGCTTTAGCTCCTCAGGGAACAAGGAAAAACTGTTTTTT
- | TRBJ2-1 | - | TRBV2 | CASRPSTGAGNEQFF | TGTGCCAGCAGGCCATCGACGGGGGCGGGCAATGAGCAGTTCTTC
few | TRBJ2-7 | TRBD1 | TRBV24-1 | CATSDSGTGYEQYF | TGTGCCACCAGTGATTCCGGGACAGGTTACGAGCAGTACTTC
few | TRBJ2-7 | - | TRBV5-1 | CASSFRGPTDEQYF | TGCGCCAGCAGCTTCCGGGGGCCTACAGACGAGCAGTACTTC
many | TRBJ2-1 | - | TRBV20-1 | CSATRTRKHDNEQFF | TGCAGTGCAACCCGGACACGAAAACACGACAATGAGCAGTTCTTC
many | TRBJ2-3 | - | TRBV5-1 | CASSPPGSGADTQYF | TGCGCCAGCAGCCCCCCCGGGTCCGGAGCAGATACGCAGTATTTT
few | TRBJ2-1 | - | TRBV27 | CASRMTLYNEQFF | TGTGCCAGCAGAATGACGCTCTACAATGAGCAGTTCTTC
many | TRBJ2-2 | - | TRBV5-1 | CASSLEHMNTGELFF | TGCGCCAGCAGCTTGGAGCATATGAACACCGGGGAGCTGTTTTTT
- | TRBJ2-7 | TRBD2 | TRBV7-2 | CASALSGSTYEQYF | TGTGCCAGCGCGCTTAGCGGGTCAACCTACGAGCAGTACTTC
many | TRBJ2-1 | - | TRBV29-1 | CSVVSGSSYNEQFF | TGCAGCGTTGTCTCAGGCAGCTCCTACAATGAGCAGTTCTTC
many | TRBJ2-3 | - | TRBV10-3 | CAIRTPPDTQYF | TGTGCCATCAGAACCCCTCCAGATACGCAGTATTTT
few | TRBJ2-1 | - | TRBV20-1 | CSARDGSSSYNEQFF | TGCAGTGCTAGAGATGGGTCGAGCTCCTACAATGAGCAGTTCTTC
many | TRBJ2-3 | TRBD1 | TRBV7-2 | CASSPPGPQGEKYF | TGTGCCAGCAGCCCTCCGGGCCCTCAGGGGGAGAAGTATTTT
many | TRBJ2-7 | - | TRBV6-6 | CASSQDRDYEQYF | TGTGCCAGCAGTCAAGACCGGGACTACGAGCAGTACTTC
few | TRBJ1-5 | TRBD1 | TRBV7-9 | CASSLATGSQHF | TGTGCCAGCAGTTTAGCGACAGGGTCCCAGCATTTT
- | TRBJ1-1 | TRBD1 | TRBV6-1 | CASSPRDRANTEAFF | TGTGCCAGCTCTCCAAGGGACAGGGCGAACACTGAAGCTTTCTTT
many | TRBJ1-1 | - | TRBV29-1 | CSVHEGTEAFF | TGCAGCGTTCACGAGGGCACTGAAGCTTTCTTT
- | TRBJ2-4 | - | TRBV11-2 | CASSLEPTPPKNIQYF | TGTGCCAGCAGCCTCGAGCCGACCCCACCCAAAAACATTCAGTACTTC
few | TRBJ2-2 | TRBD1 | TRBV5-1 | CASSRDRGLNTGELFF | TGCGCCAGCAGCAGAGACAGGGGGCTTAACACCGGGGAGCTGTTTTTT
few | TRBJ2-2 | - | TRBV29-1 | CSVAPNTGELFF | TGCAGCGTGGCACCAAACACCGGGGAGCTGTTTTTT
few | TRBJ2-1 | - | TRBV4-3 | CASSQDRRLQFF | TGCGCCAGCAGCCAAGACAGGCGACTACAGTTCTTC
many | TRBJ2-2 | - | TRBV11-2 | CASSLGRGAGELFF | TGTGCCAGCAGCTTAGGTCGCGGGGCCGGCGAGCTGTTTTTT
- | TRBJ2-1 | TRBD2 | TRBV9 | CASSVSGGSYNEQFF | TGTGCCAGCAGCGTGAGCGGGGGCTCCTACAATGAGCAGTTCTTC
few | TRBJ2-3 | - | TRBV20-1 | CSARDSVHSTDTQYF | TGCAGTGCTAGAGATAGCGTGCATAGCACAGATACGCAGTATTTT
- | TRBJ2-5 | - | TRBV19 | CASSITGRDSEQETQYF | TGTGCCAGTAGTATAACCGGGCGGGACTCCGAACAAGAGACCCAGTACTTC
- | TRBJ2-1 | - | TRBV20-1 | CSARDQGGRFEQFF | TGCAGTGCTAGAGATCAGGGGGGAAGGTTTGAGCAGTTCTTC
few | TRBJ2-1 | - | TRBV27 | CASSYRASGNNEQFF | TGTGCCAGCAGCTACAGGGCTAGCGGAAACAATGAGCAGTTCTTC
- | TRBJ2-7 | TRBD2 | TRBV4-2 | CASSQDLGEGQYF | TGTGCCAGCAGCCAAGATCTGGGGGAGGGGCAGTACTTC
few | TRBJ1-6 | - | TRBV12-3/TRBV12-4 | CASSLRRSSYNSPLHF | TGTGCCAGCAGTTTGCGACGGAGCTCCTATAATTCACCCCTCCACTTT
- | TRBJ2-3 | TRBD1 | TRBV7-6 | CASSARGPSTDTQYF | TGTGCCAGCAGCGCGAGGGGGCCTAGTACAGATACGCAGTATTTT
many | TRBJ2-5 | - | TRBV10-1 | CASSESPGYGQETQYF | TGCGCCAGCAGTGAGTCACCGGGTTATGGCCAAGAGACCCAGTACTTC
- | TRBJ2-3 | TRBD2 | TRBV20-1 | CSAAGLAGGGTDTQYF | TGCAGTGCTGCGGGACTAGCGGGGGGAGGCACAGATACGCAGTATTTT
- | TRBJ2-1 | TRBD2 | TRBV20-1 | CSAGTGTRDVNEQFF | TGCAGTGCTGGGACCGGGACTAGGGATGTCAATGAGCAGTTCTTC
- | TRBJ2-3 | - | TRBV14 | CASSQAGNFPDTQYF | TGTGCCAGCAGCCAAGCCGGAAATTTCCCAGATACGCAGTATTTT
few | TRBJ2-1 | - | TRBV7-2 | CASSLHGLEQFF | TGTGCCAGCAGCTTACATGGCCTGGAGCAGTTCTTC
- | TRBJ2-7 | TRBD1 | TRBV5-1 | CASSLWAGGASYEQYF | TGCGCCAGCAGCTTGTGGGCAGGGGGTGCATCCTACGAGCAGTACTTC
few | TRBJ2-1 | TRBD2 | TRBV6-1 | CASSPSKTSTSGSYNEQFF | TGTGCCAGCAGTCCCTCCAAAACTTCGACTAGCGGGAGTTACAATGAGCAGTTCTTC
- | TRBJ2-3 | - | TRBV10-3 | CAISEGSGQFGRDTQYF | TGTGCCATCAGTGAAGGGTCGGGCCAGTTCGGGCGGGATACGCAGTATTTT
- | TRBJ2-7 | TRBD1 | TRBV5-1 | CASATGTGGNLAYEQYF | TGCGCCAGCGCAACCGGGACAGGGGGCAATTTGGCCTACGAGCAGTACTTC
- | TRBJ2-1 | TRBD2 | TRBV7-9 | CASSLALGAGDRNEQFF | TGTGCCAGCAGCTTAGCGCTCGGAGCGGGGGACCGTAATGAGCAGTTCTTC
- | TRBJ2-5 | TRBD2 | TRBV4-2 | CASSATGTSGGGPETQYF | TGTGCCAGCAGCGCAACCGGGACTAGCGGGGGAGGGCCGGAGACCCAGTACTTC
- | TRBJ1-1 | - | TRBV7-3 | CASSLTDGSTEAFF | TGTGCCAGCAGCTTAACGGACGGGAGCACTGAAGCTTTCTTT
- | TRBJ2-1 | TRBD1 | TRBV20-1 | CSAARGQASYNEQFF | TGCAGTGCCGCCCGGGGACAGGCCTCCTACAATGAGCAGTTCTTC
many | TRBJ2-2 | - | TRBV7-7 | CASSIEGAGELFF | TGTGCTAGCAGCATAGAAGGTGCCGGGGAGCTGTTTTTT
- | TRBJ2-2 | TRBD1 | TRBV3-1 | CASSQPGQGASGELFF | TGTGCCAGCAGCCAACCGGGACAGGGGGCTTCCGGGGAGCTGTTTTTT
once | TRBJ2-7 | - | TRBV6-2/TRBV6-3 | CASSCSQGKYEQYF | TGTGCCAGCAGTTGCTCCCAAGGAAAGTACGAGCAGTACTTC
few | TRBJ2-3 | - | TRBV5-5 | CASRGPTGGTDTQYF | TGTGCCAGCAGGGGTCCCACGGGCGGCACAGATACGCAGTATTTT
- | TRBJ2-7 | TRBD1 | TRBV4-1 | CASSQPAGTGDGEQYF | TGCGCCAGCAGCCAACCTGCCGGGACAGGGGACGGTGAGCAGTACTTC
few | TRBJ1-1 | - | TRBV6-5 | CASSYGGPGTEAFF | TGTGCCAGCAGTTACGGGGGGCCAGGGACTGAAGCTTTCTTT
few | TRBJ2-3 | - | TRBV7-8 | CASSNFPLPGGTDTQYF | TGTGCCAGCAGCAACTTCCCGTTACCCGGTGGAACAGATACGCAGTATTTT